These T cell receptor beta chains were read from a single sample in a study of T cell responses to AZD1222 COVID-19 vaccine. Clones were sequenced by immunoSEQ multiplex PCR, and TCRdb holds only the in-frame ones, with some missing. The data hold around 180,000 clones, with approximately 90% observed a single time. The sequences come from peripheral blood, collected on day 0 of AZD1222 vaccination. The receptor set was obtained from an adult in good health. Both conserved end residues are part of each CDR3. The order of the fields is clone size, V gene, D gene, J gene, CDR3 protein, CDR3 DNA. A D gene is named only where the DNA matches it firmly. For some rows the clone size is stated as once, few or many, or as a class when expanded; others skip it.

clone_size: NA
v_call: TRBV2
d_call: NA
j_call: TRBJ2-3
cdr3_aa: CASSEREGGADTQYF
cdr3_nt: TGTGCCAGCAGTGAAAGGGAGGGGGGGGCAGATACGCAGTATTTT

clone_size: NA
v_call: TRBV19
d_call: TRBD1
j_call: TRBJ2-7
cdr3_aa: CATGQGGNEQYF
cdr3_nt: TGTGCCACCGGACAGGGGGGGAATGAGCAGTACTTC

clone_size: NA
v_call: TRBV5-1
d_call: NA
j_call: TRBJ2-5
cdr3_aa: CASNPGSQETQYF
cdr3_nt: TGCGCCAGCAACCCTGGGAGCCAAGAGACCCAGTACTTC

clone_size: NA
v_call: TRBV6-6
d_call: NA
j_call: TRBJ1-6
cdr3_aa: CASSPGSSGPNSPLHF
cdr3_nt: TGTGCCAGCAGTCCCGGGAGTTCGGGACCTAATTCACCCCTCCACTTT

clone_size: NA
v_call: TRBV18
d_call: NA
j_call: TRBJ2-5
cdr3_aa: CASSPGETQYF
cdr3_nt: TGTGCCAGCTCACCAGGGGAGACCCAGTACTTC

clone_size: NA
v_call: TRBV7-2
d_call: TRBD1
j_call: TRBJ2-4
cdr3_aa: CASSLWTGENIQYF
cdr3_nt: TGTGCCAGCAGCTTGTGGACAGGGGAAAACATTCAGTACTTC

clone_size: once
v_call: TRBV7-2
d_call: NA
j_call: TRBJ1-2
cdr3_aa: CASSLGGYDYGYTF
cdr3_nt: TGTGCCAGCAGCTTAGGAGGGTACGACTATGGCTACACCTTC

clone_size: NA
v_call: TRBV7-2
d_call: NA
j_call: TRBJ1-6
cdr3_aa: CASSFSGQNNSPLHF
cdr3_nt: TGTGCCAGCAGCTTTAGTGGGCAGAATAATTCACCCCTCCACTTT

clone_size: NA
v_call: TRBV12-2
d_call: NA
j_call: TRBJ1-5
cdr3_aa: CASRPGTGRGGGSNQPQHF
cdr3_nt: TGTGCAAGTCGCCCGGGGACAGGACGTGGTGGGGGGAGCAATCAGCCCCAGCATTTT

clone_size: NA
v_call: TRBV28
d_call: TRBD1
j_call: TRBJ1-2
cdr3_aa: CASRATGGVYGYTF
cdr3_nt: TGTGCCAGCAGGGCGACAGGGGGAGTCTATGGCTACACCTTC

clone_size: NA
v_call: TRBV5-1
d_call: TRBD2
j_call: TRBJ2-2
cdr3_aa: CASRGSGVNTGELFF
cdr3_nt: TGCGCCAGCAGAGGTAGCGGGGTAAACACCGGGGAGCTGTTTTTT

clone_size: NA
v_call: TRBV10-3
d_call: NA
j_call: TRBJ2-7
cdr3_aa: CAISRETYEQYF
cdr3_nt: TGTGCCATCAGCAGGGAAACCTACGAGCAGTACTTC

clone_size: NA
v_call: TRBV7-2
d_call: NA
j_call: TRBJ1-1
cdr3_aa: CASSLGVGHNTEAFF
cdr3_nt: TGTGCCAGCAGCTTAGGTGTAGGACATAACACTGAAGCTTTCTTT

clone_size: NA
v_call: TRBV27
d_call: NA
j_call: TRBJ1-1
cdr3_aa: CASSLSRQGNTEAFF
cdr3_nt: TGTGCCAGCAGTTTATCTAGGCAGGGCAACACTGAAGCTTTCTTT

clone_size: once
v_call: TRBV5-6
d_call: NA
j_call: TRBJ2-7
cdr3_aa: CASSSRDEYRVQFYEQYF
cdr3_nt: TGTGCCAGCAGCTCACGAGACGAATACCGGGTTCAATTCTACGAGCAGTACTTC

clone_size: NA
v_call: TRBV7-2
d_call: TRBD1
j_call: TRBJ2-4
cdr3_aa: CASRGQGGVAKNIQYF
cdr3_nt: TGTGCCAGCAGGGGACAGGGAGGGGTAGCCAAAAACATTCAGTACTTC

clone_size: NA
v_call: TRBV7-2
d_call: TRBD1
j_call: TRBJ1-5
cdr3_aa: CASSFGQGEQPQHF
cdr3_nt: TGTGCCAGCAGCTTCGGACAGGGGGAACAGCCCCAGCATTTT